The source of this T cell receptor (beta chain) is a study of cytomegalovirus exposure and HLA in healthy donors. Findings and caveats of the study: An assumption of roughly uniform sequencing depth across donors underlay the presence/absence analyses. Earlier analysis looked at TCR beta V segments, and most were productive about 87% or about 30% of the time. Later on, an analysis tied 15,000 to 20,000 TCR beta sequences to HLA alleles at 0.05 false discovery rate.

Amplification used 60 Vbeta primers and 13 Jbeta primers. Only in-frame clones appear in the TCRdb table, and some are missing; sequencing was by immunoSEQ multiplex PCR. The sample consists of some 180,000 clones, under 9.5% of them appearing once. Concerning this clone: Its antigen is as yet unknown.

The TCR sequence derives from a woman under 40 in good health and CMV-seropositive. Sequenced sample: PBMCs.

The CDR3 loop is CASSIGVAEAFF. CDR3 sequence (DNA): TGTGCCAGTAGTATTGGAGTCGCTGAAGCTTTCTTT. This rearrangement joins TRBV19 to TRBJ1-1; D gene ambiguous. CDR1 LNHDA and CDR2 SQIVND come from the germline V gene (reference sequence). V lost 3 bases, J lost 6 bases, and 8 bases lay in between. The CDR3 has 12 residues.